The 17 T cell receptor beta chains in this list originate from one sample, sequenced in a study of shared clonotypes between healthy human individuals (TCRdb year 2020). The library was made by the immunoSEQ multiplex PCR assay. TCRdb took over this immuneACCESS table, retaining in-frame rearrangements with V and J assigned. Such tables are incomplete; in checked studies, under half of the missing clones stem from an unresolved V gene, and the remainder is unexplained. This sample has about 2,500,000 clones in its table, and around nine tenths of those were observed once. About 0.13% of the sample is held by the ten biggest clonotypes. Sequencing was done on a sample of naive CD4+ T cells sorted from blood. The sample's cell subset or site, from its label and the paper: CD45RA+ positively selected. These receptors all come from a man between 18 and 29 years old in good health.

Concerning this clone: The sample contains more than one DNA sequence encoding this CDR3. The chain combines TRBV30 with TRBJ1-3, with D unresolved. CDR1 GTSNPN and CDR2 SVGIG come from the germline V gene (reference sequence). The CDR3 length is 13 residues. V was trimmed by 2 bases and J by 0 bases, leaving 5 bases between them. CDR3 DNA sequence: TGTGCCTGGAGTTCCACCTCTGGAAACACCATATATTTT. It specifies CAWSSTSGNTIYF.

The CDR3 loop is CASSPDRGAYNEQFF. The CDR3 bases are TGTGCCAGCAGCCCGGACAGGGGAGCGTACAATGAGCAGTTCTTC. This chain links TRBV2 with TRBJ2-1, with 9 bases lining up with TRBD1. Germline V gene sequence: CDR1 SNHLY, CDR2 FYNNEI. The J segment lost 4 bases and the V segment lost 6 bases, leaving 7 bases of the junction unmatched. The CDR3 covers 15 residues.

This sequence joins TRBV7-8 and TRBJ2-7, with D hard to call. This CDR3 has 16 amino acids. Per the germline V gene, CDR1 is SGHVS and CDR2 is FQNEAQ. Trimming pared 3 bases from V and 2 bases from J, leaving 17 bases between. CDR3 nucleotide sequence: TGTGCCAGCAGCTTTTCCCTAGAAGGAATCCCCTACGAGCAGTACTTC. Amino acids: CASSFSLEGIPYEQYF.

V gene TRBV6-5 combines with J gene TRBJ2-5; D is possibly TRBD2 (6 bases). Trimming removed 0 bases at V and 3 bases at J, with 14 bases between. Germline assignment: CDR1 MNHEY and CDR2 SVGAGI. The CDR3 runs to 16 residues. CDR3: CASSYSGGTREETQYF. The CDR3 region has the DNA TGTGCCAGCAGTTACTCAGGCGGGACGCGGGAAGAGACCCAGTACTTC.

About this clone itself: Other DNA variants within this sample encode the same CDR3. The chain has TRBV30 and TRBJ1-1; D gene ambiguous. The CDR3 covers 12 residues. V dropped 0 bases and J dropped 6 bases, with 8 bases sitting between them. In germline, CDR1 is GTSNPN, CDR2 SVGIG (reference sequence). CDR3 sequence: CAWSVRGSEAFF. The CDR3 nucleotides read TGTGCCTGGAGTGTACGCGGCTCTGAAGCTTTCTTT.

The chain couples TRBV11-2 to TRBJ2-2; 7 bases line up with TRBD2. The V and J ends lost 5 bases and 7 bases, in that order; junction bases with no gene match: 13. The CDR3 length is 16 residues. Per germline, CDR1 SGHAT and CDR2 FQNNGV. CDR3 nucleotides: TGTGCCAGCAGCCTTACCGGCGGGAGATCGGGCGGGGAGCTGTTTTTT. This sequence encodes CASSLTGGRSGGELFF.

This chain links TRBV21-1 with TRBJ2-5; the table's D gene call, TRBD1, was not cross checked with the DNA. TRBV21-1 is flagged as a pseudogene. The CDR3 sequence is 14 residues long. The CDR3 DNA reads TGTGCCAGCCCCCAAAGGGGGTTCCAAGAGACCCAGTACTTC. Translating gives CASPQRGFQETQYF.

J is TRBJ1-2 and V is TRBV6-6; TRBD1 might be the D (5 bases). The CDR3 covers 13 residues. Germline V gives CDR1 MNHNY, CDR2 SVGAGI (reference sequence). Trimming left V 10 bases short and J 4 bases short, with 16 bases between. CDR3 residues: CATSTDSTYGYTF. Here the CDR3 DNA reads TGTGCCACCTCGACCGACAGTACCTATGGCTACACCTTC.

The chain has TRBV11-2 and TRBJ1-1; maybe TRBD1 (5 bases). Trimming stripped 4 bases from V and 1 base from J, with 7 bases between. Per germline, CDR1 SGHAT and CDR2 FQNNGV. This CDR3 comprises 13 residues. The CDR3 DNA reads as TGTGCCAGCAGCTGGGGGTCGAACACTGAAGCTTTCTTT. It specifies CASSWGSNTEAFF.

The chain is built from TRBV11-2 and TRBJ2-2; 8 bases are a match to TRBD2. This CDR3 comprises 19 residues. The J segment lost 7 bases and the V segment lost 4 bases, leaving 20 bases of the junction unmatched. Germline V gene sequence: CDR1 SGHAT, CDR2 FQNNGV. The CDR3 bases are TGTGCCAGCAGCTCCCCCAAGAAGATAAGCGGGAGTATGGGCGGGGAGCTGTTTTTT. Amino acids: CASSSPKKISGSMGGELFF.

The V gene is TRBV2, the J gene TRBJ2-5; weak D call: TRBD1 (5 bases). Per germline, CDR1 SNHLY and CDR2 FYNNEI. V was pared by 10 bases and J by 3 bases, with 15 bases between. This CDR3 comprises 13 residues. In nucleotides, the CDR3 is TGTGCCACCAACTTGGTCAGGGAAGAGACCCAGTACTTC. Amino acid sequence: CATNLVREETQYF.

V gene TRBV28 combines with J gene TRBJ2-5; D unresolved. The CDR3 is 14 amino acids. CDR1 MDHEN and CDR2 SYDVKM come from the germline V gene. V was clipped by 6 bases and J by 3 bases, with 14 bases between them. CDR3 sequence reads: CASSGSKGKETQYF. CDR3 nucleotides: TGTGCCAGCAGCGGCTCAAAGGGAAAAGAGACCCAGTACTTC.

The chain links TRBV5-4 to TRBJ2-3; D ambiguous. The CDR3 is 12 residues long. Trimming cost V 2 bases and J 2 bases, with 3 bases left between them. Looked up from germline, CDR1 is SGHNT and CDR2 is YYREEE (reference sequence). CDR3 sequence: CASSFVTDTQYF. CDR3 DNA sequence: TGTGCCAGCAGCTTCGTCACAGATACGCAGTATTTT. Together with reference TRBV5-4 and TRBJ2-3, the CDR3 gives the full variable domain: ETGVTQSPTHLIKTRGQQVTLRCSSQSGHNTVSWYQQALGQGPQFIFQYYREEENGRGNFPPRFSGLQFPNYSSELNVNALELDDSALYLCASSFVTDTQYFGPGTRLTVL.

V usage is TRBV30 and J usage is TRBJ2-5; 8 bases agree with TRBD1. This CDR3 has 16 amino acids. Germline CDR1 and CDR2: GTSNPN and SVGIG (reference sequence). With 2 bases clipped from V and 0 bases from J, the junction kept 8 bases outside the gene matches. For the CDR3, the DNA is TGTGCCTGGAGTTTCGGACAGGGAAAGTACCAAGAGACCCAGTACTTC. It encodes CAWSFGQGKYQETQYF.

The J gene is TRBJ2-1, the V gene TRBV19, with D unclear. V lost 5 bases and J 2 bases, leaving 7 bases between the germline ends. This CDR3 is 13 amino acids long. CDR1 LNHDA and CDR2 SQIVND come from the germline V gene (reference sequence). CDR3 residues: CASSLGAYNEQFF. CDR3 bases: TGTGCCAGTAGTCTCGGAGCCTACAATGAGCAGTTCTTC.

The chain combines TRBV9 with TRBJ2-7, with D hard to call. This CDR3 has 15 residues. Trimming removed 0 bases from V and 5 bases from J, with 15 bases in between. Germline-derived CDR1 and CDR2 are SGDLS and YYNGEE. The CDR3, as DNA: TGTGCCAGCAGCGTAGGACCAATCTCGGGCAACGAGCAGTACTTC. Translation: CASSVGPISGNEQYF. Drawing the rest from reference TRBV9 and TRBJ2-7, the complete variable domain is DSGVTQTPKHLITATGQRVTLRCSPRSGDLSVYWYQQSLDQGLQFLIQYYNGEERAKGNILERFSAQQFPDLHSELNLSSLELGDSALYFCASSVGPISGNEQYFGPGTRLTVT.

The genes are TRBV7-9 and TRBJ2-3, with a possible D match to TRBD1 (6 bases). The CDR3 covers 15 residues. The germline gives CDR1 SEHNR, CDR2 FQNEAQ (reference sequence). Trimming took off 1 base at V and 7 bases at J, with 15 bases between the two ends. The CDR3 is CASSLGTGSTNTQYF. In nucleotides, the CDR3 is TGTGCCAGCAGCTTAGGAACAGGGAGTACCAATACGCAGTATTTT.